The source of this T cell receptor beta chain is a study of blood T cell repertoires in COVID-19. Across the whole study: Samples of COVID-19 (acute and convalescent) were obtained from the United States, Italy and Spain. Sample material is recorded as cDNA or gDNA derived from T cells, B-cell-depleted T cells, or PBMCs.

Germline CDR1 SGHNT, CDR2 YENEEA. Trimming removed 4 bases from V and 0 bases from J; junction bases left unmatched: 6. CDR3 length equals 16 residues. Patients at the Seattle site were enrolled during active infection and followed longitudinally. Methods used by the authors: From reference gene primer amplification, estimates of nucleated cell counts were derived. Here immunoSEQ multiplex PCR was the method, and the copy in TCRdb shows in-frame clones only, minus some. V, J and clone size were drawn from that table, and D and trimming were deduced from the DNA. The table records roughly 58,000 clones, over 75% of them present only once.

Sample: peripheral blood. The chain recombines TRBV11-3 with TRBJ2-1, with 7 bases identical to TRBD1. This clonotype originated in a man aged 60 to 75 with COVID-19, enrolled during active disease. CDR3 region: CASSSPPGGSYNEQFF. The CDR3 DNA reads as TGTGCCAGCAGCTCCCCCCCAGGGGGCTCCTACAATGAGCAGTTCTTC.